These 26 T cell receptor beta chains were sequenced from one sample in a study of radiation and T cells in renal cell carcinoma. Generated by immunoSEQ multiplex PCR, the TCRdb table keeps only in-frame clones and is missing some. The data hold tens of thousands of clones, with 80% observed a single time. Indicated time point: blood 2 weeks post-SBRT. Treatment indicated: 15 Gy SBRT to primary tumor, nephrectomy 4 weeks later. The starting material was blood, obtained from a patient whose treatment included radiotherapy and nephrectomy. The receptors originated from a woman between 70 and 85 years old with renal cell carcinoma.

V gene TRBV4-3 combines with J gene TRBJ2-3; perhaps TRBD2 as D (6 bases). The germline V gene has CDR1 LGHNA and CDR2 YSLEER. CDR3 length: 13 amino acids. The germline V and J ends were trimmed by 2 bases and 3 bases, with 6 bases remaining between them. In DNA, the CDR3 is TGCGCCAGCAGCCAACGGGGGACAGATACGCAGTATTTT. Amino acids: CASSQRGTDTQYF.

J is TRBJ2-1 and V is TRBV9; 7 nucleotides match TRBD2. The CDR3 loop spans 15 amino acids. Germline V gives CDR1 SGDLS, CDR2 YYNGEE. With 0 bases clipped from V and 3 bases from J, the junction kept 3 bases outside the gene matches. This chain's CDR3 is CASSVVRGFYNEQFF. The CDR3 region has the DNA TGTGCCAGCAGCGTAGTGCGGGGGTTCTACAATGAGCAGTTCTTC.

This clone was seen only a few times. The V and J genes are TRBV4-3 and TRBJ1-2; D possibly corresponds to TRBD1 (5 bases). The CDR3 sequence is 16 residues long. Germline V gives CDR1 LGHNA, CDR2 YSLEER. V gave up 0 bases and J gave up 2 bases, with 13 bases separating them. The CDR3 protein is CASSQERGAGNYGYTF. In nucleotides, the CDR3 is TGCGCCAGCAGCCAAGAACGAGGGGCCGGGAACTATGGCTACACCTTC.

The chain employs TRBV7-7 and TRBJ2-5; no clear D. With 0 bases removed from V and 6 bases from J, the gap between germline ends came to 8 bases. Germline assignment: CDR1 SSHAT and CDR2 FNYEAQ (reference sequence). CDR3 size: 13 residues. As DNA, the CDR3 is TGTGCCAGCAGCTTAGCTAGTGGCAAGACCCAGTACTTC. The encoded protein is CASSLASGKTQYF.

The chain employs TRBV1 and TRBJ2-3; the table's D gene call, TRBD2, was not cross checked with the DNA. TRBV1 is a known pseudogene. This CDR3 region has 18 residues. CDR3 in amino acids: CTSSQEMRGKTSTDTQYF. The CDR3 bases are TGCACCAGCAGCCAAGAGATGCGGGGAAAAACTAGCACAGATACGCAGTATTTT.

As DNA, the CDR3 is TGTGCCAGCAGTGAGGGGACAGGTTATGAAAAACTGTTTTTT. Its translation is CASSEGTGYEKLFF. V gene TRBV6-1 combines with J gene TRBJ1-4, with 8 positions matching TRBD1. There are 14 residues in the CDR3. Germline V lookup: CDR1 MNHNS, CDR2 SASEGT. V trimming: 3 bases; J trimming: 6 bases; junction bases outside the gene matches: 3.

The gene calls are TRBV7-2 and TRBJ2-7; a possible D gene is TRBD1 (6 bases). The CDR3 runs 12 residues. The germline gives CDR1 SGHTA, CDR2 FQGNSA. V was cut by 5 bases and J by 4 bases, with 9 bases left in between. DNA of the CDR3: TGTGCCAGCAGCACCAGGGGTTACGAGCAGTACTTC. Translated: CASSTRGYEQYF.

The gene calls are TRBV11-1 and TRBJ1-1; D call uncertain. Trimming shortened V by 5 bases and J by 3 bases, and 10 bases separated the two germline ends. Germline CDR1 is SGHAT and CDR2 is FQDESV (reference sequence). The CDR3 has 13 residues. The CDR3 DNA is TGTGCCAGCAGCCCGAGGTTGGACACTGAAGCTTTCTTT. It specifies CASSPRLDTEAFF.

V and J are TRBV20-1 and TRBJ1-1; no definite D call. CDR1 and CDR2 (germline): DFQATT, SNEGSKA (reference sequence). V lost 2 bases, J lost 3 bases, and 1 base lay in between. CDR3 length: 10 amino acids. For the CDR3, the DNA is TGCAGTGCTAGATACACTGAAGCTTTCTTT. Protein sequence: CSARYTEAFF.

The chain is built from TRBV29-1 and TRBJ2-7, with 8 nucleotides matching TRBD1. V lost 5 bases to trimming and J lost 3 bases; unmatched junction nucleotides: 3. This CDR3 is built from 12 residues. Germline loops: CDR1 SQVTM, CDR2 ANQGSEA. The CDR3 loop reads CSVCTGGYEQYF. CDR3 DNA: TGCAGCGTTTGTACAGGGGGCTACGAGCAGTACTTC.

This chain connects TRBV19 to TRBJ1-6, with a possible D match to TRBD1 (5 bases). CDR1 LNHDA and CDR2 SQIVND come from the germline V gene (reference sequence). V was pared by 8 bases and J by 3 bases, with 14 bases between. CDR3 length equals 15 residues. The CDR3 nucleotides are TGTGCCAGTCACCCGGGACGGAACTATAATTCACCCCTCCACTTT. Protein sequence: CASHPGRNYNSPLHF.

The genes are TRBV20-1 and TRBJ2-7, with 7 bases aligning to TRBD1. Germline V CDR1 and CDR2: DFQATT, SNEGSKA (reference sequence). The CDR3 extends over 11 amino acids. CDR3 sequence (DNA): TGCACCTTGACAGGGTCCTACGAGCAGTACTTC. Translated: CTLTGSYEQYF.

The chain joins TRBV5-1 to TRBJ2-5, with 10 bases fitting TRBD1. Germline loops: CDR1 SGHRS, CDR2 YFSETQ. Losses at the gene ends were 4 bases for V and 7 bases for J; bases not matched to a gene: 4. The CDR3 runs 13 residues. CDR3 DNA: TGCGCCAGCAGCGCGGGACAGGGGCGGACCCAGTACTTC. As protein: CASSAGQGRTQYF.

The rearrangement joins TRBV28 to TRBJ1-2; D is ambiguous. Germline CDR1 MDHEN, CDR2 SYDVKM. Trimming left V 7 bases short and J 8 bases short, with 14 bases between. The CDR3 is 12 amino acids. CDR3 DNA sequence: TGTGCCAGCACCGGACCCCTGAGCGGCTACACCTTC. Translating it yields CASTGPLSGYTF.

This sequence joins TRBV4-2 and TRBJ2-5; 16 nucleotides line up with TRBD2. Germline CDR1 is LGHNA and CDR2 is YNFKEQ. This CDR3 is built from 18 residues. V trimming: 1 base; J trimming: 4 bases; junction bases outside the gene matches: 6. The CDR3 region is CASSQASGLAGGLETQYF. The CDR3 nucleotides are TGTGCCAGCAGCCAAGCCTCGGGACTAGCGGGGGGGTTAGAGACCCAGTACTTC.

V and J are TRBV19 and TRBJ1-5; 10 nucleotides line up with TRBD1. The V segment lost 7 bases and the J segment 9 bases; nucleotides outside the gene matches: 15. Germline V gene sequence: CDR1 LNHDA, CDR2 SQIVND (reference sequence). The CDR3 is 16 amino acids. The CDR3 region has the DNA TGTGCCAGTAATGGTCCCGGGACAGGGGCCGCTGGGCCCCAGCATTTT. Translation: CASNGPGTGAAGPQHF.

This chain connects TRBV27 to TRBJ1-5; 8 bases are shared with TRBD1. The CDR3 has 15 residues. The V gene end was trimmed by 3 bases and the J gene end by 2 bases; junction bases not matched to a gene: 3. From germline, CDR1 is MNHEY and CDR2 SMNVEV (reference sequence). The CDR3 DNA is TGTGCCAGCAGTTTTCAGGGGGCTGGCAATCAGCCCCAGCATTTT. This encodes CASSFQGAGNQPQHF.

The rearrangement uses TRBV7-9 and TRBJ1-1; D not resolved. V was pared by 8 bases and J by 1 base, with 5 bases between. CDR1 and CDR2 (germline): SEHNR, FQNEAQ (reference sequence). The CDR3 runs 11 residues. In nucleotides, the CDR3 is TGTGCCAGCGGGTGGAACACTGAAGCTTTCTTT. This codes for CASGWNTEAFF.

DNA of the CDR3: TGTGCCAGCACCAAGGAACAACTAGGAGAAAAACTGTTTTTT. It codes for CASTKEQLGEKLFF. This rearrangement joins TRBV6-6 to TRBJ1-4; no firm D call. V dropped 7 bases and J dropped 8 bases, with 17 bases sitting between them. The CDR3 sequence is 14 residues long. Germline CDR1 is MNHNY and CDR2 is SVGAGI (reference sequence).

The chain combines TRBV6-5 with TRBJ1-2, with D possibly being TRBD1 (6 bases). Between the trimmed V and J ends, which lost 0 bases and 4 bases, there was a span of 9 bases. Germline-derived CDR1 and CDR2 are MNHEY and SVGAGI. The CDR3 runs to 14 residues. The CDR3 DNA sequence: TGTGCCAGCAGTTACTCTCTAGGGGGCTATGGCTACACCTTC. Translated: CASSYSLGGYGYTF.

This chain joins TRBV7-9 and TRBJ2-1, with 14 bases that match TRBD2. The CDR3 covers 13 residues. Germline loops: CDR1 SEHNR, CDR2 FQNEAQ (reference sequence). Trimming cost V 5 bases and J 13 bases; bases outside gene matches: 4. CDR3 DNA sequence: TGTGCCAGCAGCCATGGACTAGCGGGAGGACAGTTCTTC. Its protein is CASSHGLAGGQFF.

The chain couples TRBV7-6 to TRBJ1-3; D ambiguous. This CDR3 has 11 amino acids. The V end was cut by 5 bases, the J end by 4 bases, with 3 bases between. Germline lookup yields CDR1 SGHVS and CDR2 FNYEAQ. CDR3 nucleotides: TGTGCCAGCAGCCCAGGAAACACCATATATTTT. It yields the protein CASSPGNTIYF.

This clone came up a few times. CDR3 in DNA: TGCAGCGTTGAAGCCCTCACTAGCACAGATACGCAGTATTTT. This translates into CSVEALTSTDTQYF. The rearrangement links TRBV29-1 to TRBJ2-3; no reliable D call. Between the trimmed V and J ends, which lost 1 base and 0 bases, there was a span of 8 bases. Germline V gives CDR1 SQVTM, CDR2 ANQGSEA. This CDR3 comprises 14 residues.

The chain employs TRBV7-3 and TRBJ1-2, with 7 bases lining up with TRBD1. V shed 3 bases and J 7 bases; nucleotides not matched to a gene: 5. CDR3 length: 13 amino acids. Germline assignment: CDR1 SGHTA and CDR2 FQGTGA. The CDR3 spells CASSFSTGAGYTF. For the CDR3, the DNA is TGTGCCAGCAGCTTTAGCACAGGGGCTGGCTACACCTTC.

V usage is TRBV2 and J usage is TRBJ2-3, with 12 bases aligning to TRBD2. The V segment lost 4 bases and the J segment 3 bases; nucleotides outside the gene matches: 2. The CDR3 is 15 residues long. Germline CDR1 reads SNHLY; CDR2 reads FYNNEI. The CDR3 DNA sequence: TGTGCCAGCAGTGGACTAGCGGGAGTAACAGATACGCAGTATTTT. Translating it yields CASSGLAGVTDTQYF.

For the CDR3, the DNA is TGTGCCACGGCCCCGGGGGCTTTAAAAAACATTCAGTACTTC. It yields the protein CATAPGALKNIQYF. The chain carries TRBV15 and TRBJ2-4; D may be TRBD1 or TRBD2 (6 bases each). This CDR3 spans 14 amino acids. V was cut by 9 bases and J by 4 bases, with 16 bases left in between. Germline V gives CDR1 LNHNV, CDR2 YYDKDF (reference sequence).